This T cell receptor beta chain was found in a study of blood T cell repertoires in COVID-19. At the level of the study: From the United States, Italy and Spain came samples of acute and convalescent COVID-19. PBMCs, B-cell-depleted T cells, or T cells provided the cDNA or gDNA that made up the material.

Per the study methods: Amplification from reference gene primers served as the basis for estimated nucleated cell counts. Here immunoSEQ multiplex PCR was the method, and the copy in TCRdb shows in-frame clones only, minus some. The V and J calls and clone size were taken over from that table, and D and trimming were inferred from the DNA. The data show tens of thousands of clones, with over 80% seen just once and around 15% held by the top ten. This CDR3 has 18 amino acids. V gave up 4 bases and J gave up 2 bases, with 21 bases separating them. CDR1 SEHNR and CDR2 FQNEAQ come from the germline V gene (reference sequence).

The chain has TRBV7-9 and TRBJ1-5; no clear D. The TCR comes from a man aged 40-50 years with acute or convalescent COVID-19. Specimen: peripheral blood. CDR3 in amino acids: CASSSLGAGYAGNQPQHF. As DNA, the CDR3 is TGTGCCAGCAGCTCCCTGGGTGCGGGGTATGCGGGCAATCAGCCCCAGCATTTT.